Presented here are 25 T cell receptor beta chains from one specimen sequenced in a study of spatial heterogeneity in lung cancer (dated by TCRdb to the late 2010s). Libraries were built with 5' RACE. The reads were generated on a NextSeq 500. Clones were called with MiXCR by TCRdb after fastp trimmed the public reads at Q25, and only in-frame beta chains were retained. Rows are unified per CDR3 protein, each entry keeping the most common DNA and genes. The sample records about 80,000 distinct CDR3 sequences, around 21% of which are singletons. In total, the top ten clones hold 6.2% of the sample. The time point label, read with the paper, signifies: sample taken at primary tumor resection. Without any cell sorting, TCR sequencing was performed on whole RNA extracted either from tumor and nontumor lung tissue or from cryopreserved PBMC samples. Source: PBMCs, taken at surgery. These receptors all come from a male donor with early-stage non-small cell lung cancer.

CDR3 protein: CSVDLAMNTEAFF. The CDR3 DNA reads TGCAGCGTTGACCTGGCGATGAACACTGAAGCTTTCTTT. This chain joins TRBV29-1 and TRBJ1-1; unclear D gene. Trimming took off 3 bases at V and 0 bases at J, with 8 bases between the two ends. CDR3 size: 13 residues. Germline V gene sequence: CDR1 SQVTM, CDR2 ANQGSEA.

This clonotype was counted at least ten times. The J gene is TRBJ2-7, the V gene TRBV11-2, with 8 bases identical to TRBD2. V lost 5 bases, J lost 5 bases, and 17 bases stayed unmatched. The germline V gene has CDR1 SGHAT and CDR2 FQNNGV. CDR3 length: 17 residues. The CDR3 loop is CASSIPALPGLENEQYF. CDR3 nucleotides: TGTGCCAGCAGCATTCCGGCCCTACCGGGACTAGAAAACGAGCAGTACTTC. Combining the CDR3 with reference TRBV11-2 and TRBJ2-7 gives the whole variable domain EAGVAQSPRYKIIEKRQSVAFWCNPISGHATLYWYQQILGQGPKLLIQFQNNGVVDDSQLPKDRFSAERLKGVDSTLKIQPAKLEDSAVYLCASSIPALPGLENEQYFGPGTRLTVT.

This clonotype was seen many times. V gene TRBV6-5 combines with J gene TRBJ2-1; 8 bases line up with TRBD2. Germline CDR1 reads MNHEY; CDR2 reads SVGAGI. Trimming at V came to 4 bases and at J to 2 bases, leaving 4 bases not matched to a gene. The CDR3 extends over 15 amino acids. As DNA, the CDR3 is TGTGCCAGCAGTTTGACTAGCGTAACCTACAATGAGCAGTTCTTC. It codes for CASSLTSVTYNEQFF.

CDR3 sequence reads: CATSDYNTGELFF. The CDR3 coding sequence is TGTGCCACCAGTGATTACAACACCGGGGAGCTGTTTTTT. V is TRBV24-1 and J is TRBJ2-2; D uncertain. This CDR3 spans 13 amino acids. The V end was cut by 2 bases, the J end by 2 bases, with 2 bases between. Germline V gene data show CDR1 as KGHDR and CDR2 as SFDVKD.

This clonotype was observed a handful of times. The chain combines TRBV5-1 with TRBJ2-5; D gene uncertain. V lost 0 bases, J lost 3 bases, and 9 bases lay in between. CDR1 and CDR2 (germline): SGHRS, YFSETQ. The CDR3 has 14 amino acids. CDR3 sequence: CASSLGFSEETQYF. CDR3 coding DNA: TGCGCCAGCAGCTTGGGATTTTCGGAAGAGACCCAGTACTTC.

CDR3 coding DNA: TGTGCCAGCAGCTTAGTCCAGGGGGACACTGAAGCTTTCTTT. It yields the protein CASSLVQGDTEAFF. V is TRBV7-2 and J is TRBJ1-1; 7 bases fit TRBD1. With V trimmed by 1 base and J by 3 bases, 2 bases remained unmatched. The CDR3 is made up of 14 amino acids. In germline, CDR1 is SGHTA, CDR2 FQGNSA.

This chain links TRBV7-6 with TRBJ2-7, with D perhaps TRBD2 (5 bases). V lost 5 bases, J lost 2 bases, and 13 bases lay in between. The germline gives CDR1 SGHVS, CDR2 FNYEAQ. The CDR3 has 14 residues. The CDR3 DNA sequence: TGTGCCAGCAGCCGCTCCGGAGGTACCTACGAGCAGTACTTC. Translating gives CASSRSGGTYEQYF.

This clonotype was counted at least ten times. In DNA form, the CDR3 reads TGTGCCAGCAGCCCGCATACAGGCAACTATGGCTACACCTTC. Translating it yields CASSPHTGNYGYTF. V and J are TRBV13 and TRBJ1-2; D might be TRBD1 (5 bases). V gave up 5 bases and J gave up 2 bases, with 12 bases separating them. This CDR3 is 14 amino acids long. Germline CDR1 and CDR2: PRHDT and FYEKMQ (reference sequence). Complete variable domain (other parts from reference TRBV13 and TRBJ1-2): AAGVIQSPRHLIKEKRETATLKCYPIPRHDTVYWYQQGPGQDPQFLISFYEKMQSDKGSIPDRFSAQQFSDYHSELNMSSLELGDSALYFCASSPHTGNYGYTFGSGTRLTVV.

This clonotype was recorded a few times. This chain connects TRBV12-3 or TRBV12-4 to TRBJ2-3; D is perhaps TRBD1 or TRBD2 (7 bases each). V was cut by 4 bases and J by 3 bases, with 14 bases left in between. The CDR3 extends over 15 amino acids. The CDR3 protein is CASSSQGEGTDTQYF. DNA for the CDR3: TGTGCCAGCAGTTCCCAGGGGGAGGGAACAGATACGCAGTATTTT.

The chain carries TRBV25-1 and TRBJ2-5, with unresolved D. CDR3 length: 13 amino acids. Germline assignment: CDR1 MGHDK and CDR2 SYGVNS. The V end lost 4 bases, the J end lost 5 bases, and 11 bases lay between the germline ends. CDR3 amino acids: CASSVGSGETQYF. In nucleotides, the CDR3 is TGTGCCAGCAGTGTGGGGTCTGGGGAGACCCAGTACTTC.

The sample holds many counts of this clonotype. The gene calls are TRBV12-3 or TRBV12-4 and TRBJ2-2; D uncertain. V gave up 1 base and J gave up 1 base, with 4 bases separating them. The CDR3 runs 14 residues. The CDR3 loop reads CASSLEGNTGELFF. The CDR3 coding sequence is TGTGCCAGCAGTTTAGAGGGGAACACCGGGGAGCTGTTTTTT.

This sequence joins TRBV7-9 and TRBJ2-5; D not certain. V shed 3 bases and J shed 6 bases, with 11 bases lying between them. The germline V gene encodes CDR1 SEHNR and CDR2 FQNEAQ (reference sequence). This CDR3 spans 13 amino acids. The CDR3 coding sequence is TGTGCCAGCAGCTTTGAAGGTACGAAGACCCAGTACTTC. It is translated as CASSFEGTKTQYF.

This clonotype was seen a handful of times. The rearrangement joins TRBV6-5 to TRBJ2-1, with D possibly matching TRBD2 (6 bases). Germline loops: CDR1 MNHEY, CDR2 SVGAGI. V was cut by 6 bases and J by 9 bases, with 15 bases left in between. The CDR3 spans 13 residues. CDR3 protein: CASSHSRRGEQFF. CDR3 coding DNA: TGTGCCAGCAGCCACAGTAGGAGGGGTGAGCAGTTCTTC.

The chain combines TRBV20-1 with TRBJ2-7; D possibly corresponds to TRBD1 (5 bases). CDR3 length equals 13 residues. V lost 2 bases to trimming and J lost 6 bases, with 14 bases between them. Germline V gene lookup returns CDR1 DFQATT and CDR2 SNEGSKA (reference sequence). In nucleotides, the CDR3 is TGCAGTGCTAGATCAGGGTCGTCGGGCGAGCAGTACTTC. Amino acids: CSARSGSSGEQYF.

This clonotype was counted many times. The J gene is TRBJ2-3, the V gene TRBV20-1; TRBD2 matches 15 bases. CDR3 length equals 16 residues. Germline CDR1 is DFQATT and CDR2 is SNEGSKA (reference sequence). J gave up 4 bases and V 3 bases, and 5 bases lay outside the gene matches. CDR3 sequence reads: CSASGTSGRLADTQYF. CDR3 nucleotides: TGCAGTGCTAGCGGGACTAGCGGGAGGCTCGCAGATACGCAGTATTTT.

This clonotype was seen only a few times. The rearrangement joins TRBV6-6 to TRBJ2-5; D not certain. CDR1 and CDR2 (germline): MNHNY, SVGAGI (reference sequence). The V and J ends lost 4 bases and 5 bases respectively, with 11 bases between them. The CDR3 has 13 amino acids. CDR3 sequence reads: CASSWSLGETQYF. CDR3 nucleotide sequence: TGTGCCAGCAGTTGGTCCTTAGGGGAGACCCAGTACTTC.

The rearrangement joins TRBV27 to TRBJ2-5; TRBD1 aligns across 8 bases. V gave up 2 bases and J gave up 4 bases; unmatched junction bases: 9. Germline CDR1 reads MNHEY; CDR2 reads SMNVEV (reference sequence). This CDR3 comprises 16 residues. The CDR3 loop reads CASSLERPGGGETQYF. CDR3 nucleotides: TGTGCCAGCAGTTTAGAAAGGCCAGGGGGCGGAGAGACCCAGTACTTC.

This chain connects TRBV6-1 to TRBJ1-5, with 9 bases aligning to TRBD1. The CDR3 runs to 16 residues. Losses at the gene ends were 7 bases for V and 7 bases for J; bases not matched to a gene: 14. Germline CDR1 MNHNS, CDR2 SASEGT. The CDR3 DNA reads as TGTGCCAGCACGGCCCTTGGGACAGGGACCCTCCAGCCCCAGCATTTT. Residues: CASTALGTGTLQPQHF.

The table lists this clonotype with a few counts. V is TRBV5-1 and J is TRBJ2-1; D unclear. The V gene lost 5 bases and the J gene lost 2 bases, with 14 bases spanning the gap. Per the germline V gene, CDR1 is SGHRS and CDR2 is YFSETQ. The CDR3 loop spans 15 amino acids. Here the CDR3 reads CASSLNMVPYNEQFF. The CDR3 DNA sequence: TGCGCCAGCAGTTTGAATATGGTCCCCTACAATGAGCAGTTCTTC.

The table lists this clonotype with a few counts. The rearrangement joins TRBV21-1 to TRBJ1-1. TRBV21-1 is tagged as a pseudogene. The CDR3 loop spans 12 amino acids. The CDR3 here is CASSKGSTEAFF. CDR3 DNA: TGTGCCAGCAGCAAAGGAAGCACTGAAGCTTTCTTT.

The chain carries TRBV7-9 and TRBJ1-1; no clear D gene. Germline V lookup: CDR1 SEHNR, CDR2 FQNEAQ (reference sequence). The CDR3 length is 13 residues. Trimming pared 6 bases from V and 1 base from J, leaving 9 bases between. The CDR3 bases are TGTGCCAGCAGGTCCTTGTGGAACACTGAAGCTTTCTTT. Amino acids: CASRSLWNTEAFF.

This sequence joins TRBV28 and TRBJ2-4; no clear D gene. Germline V CDR1 and CDR2: MDHEN, SYDVKM. Trimming took 5 bases from V and 0 from J, leaving 14 bases between them. This CDR3 comprises 16 residues. The CDR3: CASSPPGPLAKNIQYF. In DNA form, the CDR3 reads TGTGCCAGCAGTCCCCCCGGACCGTTAGCCAAAAACATTCAGTACTTC.

The chain combines TRBV4-3 with TRBJ2-1; weak D call: TRBD1 (6 bases). Germline V gene sequence: CDR1 LGHNA, CDR2 YSLEER. The CDR3 is made up of 13 amino acids. V was shortened by 4 bases and J by 8 bases, with 12 bases between the two germline ends. CDR3 in amino acids: CASSRSRGYEQFF. The CDR3 nucleotides read TGCGCCAGCAGCCGCAGCAGGGGTTATGAGCAGTTCTTC.

There are a few counts of this clonotype. This rearrangement joins TRBV18 to TRBJ1-3, with TRBD1 matching 9 bases. The germline V gene encodes CDR1 KGHSH and CDR2 LQKENI. J gave up 0 bases and V 5 bases, and 5 bases lay outside the gene matches. This CDR3 region has 16 residues. DNA for the CDR3: TGTGCCAGCTCATATGGACAGGGGAGCTCTGGAAACACCATATATTTT. It translates to CASSYGQGSSGNTIYF. Supplemented by reference TRBV18 and TRBJ1-3, the full variable domain reads NAGVMQNPRHLVRRRGQEARLRCSPMKGHSHVYWYRQLPEEGLKFMVYLQKENIIDESGMPKERFSAEFPKEGPSILRIQQVVRGDSAAYFCASSYGQGSSGNTIYFGEGSWLTVV.

The J gene is TRBJ2-1, the V gene TRBV2; 7 bases fit TRBD2. CDR3 size: 11 residues. The V gene's germline CDR1 is SNHLY and CDR2 FYNNEI. J gave up 8 bases and V 6 bases, and 1 base lay outside the gene matches. CDR3 sequence reads: CASRGRDEQFF. In DNA form, the CDR3 reads TGTGCCAGCAGGGGGAGGGATGAGCAGTTCTTC.